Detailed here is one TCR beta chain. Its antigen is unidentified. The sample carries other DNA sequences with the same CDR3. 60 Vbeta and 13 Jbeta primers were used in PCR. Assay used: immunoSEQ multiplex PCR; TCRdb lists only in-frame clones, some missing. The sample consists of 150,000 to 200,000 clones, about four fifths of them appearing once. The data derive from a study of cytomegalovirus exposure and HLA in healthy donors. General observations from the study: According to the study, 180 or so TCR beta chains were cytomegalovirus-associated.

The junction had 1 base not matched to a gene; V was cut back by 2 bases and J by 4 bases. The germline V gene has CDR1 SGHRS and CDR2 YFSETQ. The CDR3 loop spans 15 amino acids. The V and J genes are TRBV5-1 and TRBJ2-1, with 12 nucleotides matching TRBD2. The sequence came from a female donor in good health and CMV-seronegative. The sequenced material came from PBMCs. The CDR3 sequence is CASSLLAGGYNEQFF. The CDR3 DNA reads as TGCGCCAGCAGCTTACTAGCGGGAGGATACAATGAGCAGTTCTTC.